A few counts support the clone carrying this T cell receptor beta chain. This sample stems from a study of blood T cell repertoires in COVID-19. Study-level information: Nucleic acid was either cDNA or gDNA, and it came from T cells, B-cell-depleted T cells, or PBMCs.

Measured with immunoSEQ multiplex PCR; TCRdb has only the in-frame clones, and not every one. This sample yields 150,000 to 200,000 clones, of which roughly 86% are seen a single time; around 25% belongs to the top ten. J was trimmed by 8 bases and V by 2 bases; bases with no gene match: 8. This CDR3 region has 16 residues. Per the germline V gene, CDR1 is MGHDK and CDR2 is SYGVNS. Allocation to cohorts depended on clinical history reported by the participants. The chain carries TRBV25-1 and TRBJ1-4; 10 bases line up with TRBD1. The sample taken for sequencing was PBMCs or T cells enriched from blood (not recorded which). The source is a woman between 40 and 55 years old in a cohort exposed to, infected with or recovered from COVID-19 (not recorded which). CDR3 loop: CASSELTGQGREKLFF. The CDR3, as DNA: TGTGCCAGCAGTGAACTCACGGGACAGGGGAGGGAAAAACTGTTTTTT.